These 18 T cell receptor beta chains were sequenced from one sample in a study of blood T cell repertoires in COVID-19. Repertoires were generated with immunoSEQ multiplex PCR, while TCRdb's copy carries only in-frame clones and drops some. The table lists about 180,000 clones, about 82% of them singletons. Sequencing was done on a sample of PBMCs or T cells enriched from blood (not recorded which). Receptors originate from a woman aged 25 to 39 who had recovered from COVID-19.

The chain is built from TRBV19 and TRBJ1-5, with unresolved D. The CDR3 is 14 amino acids. Germline assignment: CDR1 LNHDA and CDR2 SQIVND (reference sequence). The germline V and J ends were trimmed by 3 bases and 5 bases, with 11 bases remaining between them. The CDR3 DNA reads as TGTGCCAGTAGTATCCCACTGAGGTATCAGCCCCAGCATTTT. As protein: CASSIPLRYQPQHF.

The V call is TRBV5-1, the J call TRBJ2-6; D gene uncertain. CDR1 is SGHRS and CDR2 is YFSETQ in the germline V gene. Trimming took 5 bases from V and 2 from J, leaving 11 bases between them. The CDR3 has 15 residues. CDR3 in DNA: TGCGCCAGCAGGTCTGTTATTACTGGGGCCAACGTCCTGACTTTC. Its translation is CASRSVITGANVLTF.

The chain employs TRBV5-1 and TRBJ2-2, with D perhaps matching TRBD2 (6 bases). The V end lost 0 bases, the J end lost 2 bases, and 11 bases lay between the germline ends. This CDR3 has 16 amino acids. Germline V gives CDR1 SGHRS, CDR2 YFSETQ. The CDR3: CASSLGGGTNTGELFF. As DNA, the CDR3 is TGCGCCAGCAGCTTGGGTGGCGGGACTAACACCGGGGAGCTGTTTTTT. The whole variable domain, filled in from reference TRBV5-1 and TRBJ2-2, reads KAGVTQTPRYLIKTRGQQVTLSCSPISGHRSVSWYQQTPGQGLQFLFEYFSETQRNKGNFPGRFSGRQFSNSRSEMNVSTLELGDSALYLCASSLGGGTNTGELFFGEGSRLTVL.

The chain has TRBV10-3 and TRBJ2-1; 9 positions agree with TRBD1. Germline V gives CDR1 ENHRY, CDR2 SYGVKD. The junction had 4 bases not matched to a gene; V was cut back by 3 bases and J by 7 bases. This CDR3 contains 14 residues. The CDR3 region has the DNA TGTGCCATCAGTGAAGGACAGGGGAAAAATGAGCAGTTCTTC. This translates into CAISEGQGKNEQFF.

Concerning this clone itself: Sequence at one end of the junction differs from germline and may be a read error. The chain carries TRBV2 and TRBJ2-7; 7 nucleotides line up with TRBD1. The germline CDR1 and CDR2 sequences are SNHLY and FYNNEI. The length of the CDR3 is 11 residues. CDR3 nucleotide sequence: TGTGCCAGCAGTGAAATCGGACAGGTTCCTTTC. Its protein is CASSEIGQVPF.

V usage is TRBV27 and J usage is TRBJ2-1; 10 bases align to TRBD2. With V trimmed by 6 bases and J by 7 bases, 6 bases remained unmatched. The CDR3 loop spans 14 amino acids. Germline values: CDR1 MNHEY, CDR2 SMNVEV (reference sequence). The CDR3: CASSPSGSWNEQFF. The CDR3 bases are TGTGCCAGCAGCCCTAGCGGGAGTTGGAATGAGCAGTTCTTC.

In its sample, this clone was seen a few times. J is TRBJ1-1 and V is TRBV2, with D perhaps matching TRBD1 (6 bases). Deletions cut 6 bases from V and 6 bases from J, with 17 bases between. Germline V gene sequence: CDR1 SNHLY, CDR2 FYNNEI. This CDR3 is 14 amino acids long. The CDR3 DNA reads TGTGCCAGCAGGGGAACAGGGAGGGGGGCTGAAGCTTTCTTT. Amino acids: CASRGTGRGAEAFF.

This clone showed up just once. The V gene is TRBV7-9, the J gene TRBJ2-4; the D gene is possibly TRBD2 (6 bases). Per the germline V gene, CDR1 is SEHNR and CDR2 is FQNEAQ (reference sequence). CDR3 size: 9 residues. In DNA form, the CDR3 reads TGTGGCGGGGCGACCATTCAGTACTTC. Encoded protein: CGGATIQYF. Full variable domain (outside the CDR3, taken from reference TRBV7-9 and TRBJ2-4): DTGVSQNPRHKITKRGQNVTFRCDPISEHNRLYWYRQTLGQGPEFLTYFQNEAQLEKSRLLSDRFSAERPKGSFSTLEIQRTEQGDSAMYLCGGATIQYFGAGTRLSVL.

This chain joins TRBV28 and TRBJ1-1; D unresolved. Trimming took 2 bases from V and 0 from J, leaving 10 bases between them. The CDR3 consists of 15 residues. Germline V gene sequence: CDR1 MDHEN, CDR2 SYDVKM. For the CDR3, the DNA is TGTGCCAGCAGTTTAGTCCCGGGAATGAACACTGAAGCTTTCTTT. Its protein product is CASSLVPGMNTEAFF.

This rearrangement joins TRBV6-1 to TRBJ1-1, with a weak D call TRBD1 (5 bases). This CDR3 has 14 residues. The ends were cut back, 2 bases at V and 5 bases at J, with 12 bases in the middle. Germline CDR1 and CDR2: MNHNS and SASEGT. CDR3 residues: CASSEQGGSTEAFF. CDR3 nucleotide sequence: TGTGCCAGCAGTGAACAGGGTGGTAGTACTGAAGCTTTCTTT.

Concerning this clone: In the same sample, other DNA sequences code for this CDR3. The rearrangement links TRBV30 to TRBJ1-3; D is uncertain. There are 13 residues in the CDR3. Between the trimmed V and J ends, which lost 2 bases and 0 bases, there was a span of 5 bases. Germline CDR1 is GTSNPN and CDR2 is SVGIG (reference sequence). The CDR3 loop reads CAWSTGSGNTIYF. In nucleotides, the CDR3 is TGTGCCTGGAGTACCGGCTCTGGAAACACCATATATTTT. The variable domain in full, completed from reference TRBV30 and TRBJ1-3, reads SQTIHQWPATLVQPVGSPLSLECTVEGTSNPNLYWYRQAAGRGLQLLFYSVGIGQISSEVPQNLSASRPQDRQFILSSKKLLLSDSGFYLCAWSTGSGNTIYFGEGSWLTVV.

About this clone itself: The same CDR3 also results from other DNA sequences found in this sample. The rearrangement joins TRBV19 to TRBJ2-1; TRBD1 matches at 11 bases. The CDR3 extends over 13 amino acids. V trimming: 4 bases; J trimming: 7 bases; junction bases outside the gene matches: 0. Germline CDR1 and CDR2: LNHDA and SQIVND (reference sequence). Here the CDR3 DNA reads TGTGCCAGTAGTAGGGACAGGGGGAATGAGCAGTTCTTC. Amino acid sequence: CASSRDRGNEQFF.

The V call is TRBV7-2, the J call TRBJ1-3; 10 bases agree with TRBD1. Germline V gene lookup returns CDR1 SGHTA and CDR2 FQGNSA. The V gene end was trimmed by 5 bases and the J gene end by 7 bases; junction bases not matched to a gene: 11. The CDR3 extends over 16 amino acids. Here the CDR3 reads CASSPILTGGKNTIYF. CDR3 sequence (DNA): TGTGCCAGCAGCCCTATACTGACAGGGGGCAAGAACACCATATATTTT. Looking up the rest from reference TRBV7-2 and TRBJ1-3 gives the full variable domain: GAGVSQSPSNKVTEKGKDVELRCDPISGHTALYWYRQSLGQGLEFLIYFQGNSAPDKSGLPSDRFSAERTGGSVSTLTIQRTQQEDSAVYLCASSPILTGGKNTIYFGEGSWLTVV.

The V call is TRBV7-2, the J call TRBJ2-3; 7 bases line up with TRBD2. The CDR3 extends over 15 amino acids. Germline loops: CDR1 SGHTA, CDR2 FQGNSA. The ends lost 4 bases at V and 4 bases at J; junction bases unmatched: 8. Written as DNA, the CDR3 is TGTGCCAGCAGCTCCGGGACTACCCAGGCAGATACGCAGTATTTT. Amino acids: CASSSGTTQADTQYF.

The V gene is TRBV11-2, the J gene TRBJ2-3; possible D gene TRBD1, 6 bases. V dropped 7 bases and J dropped 3 bases, with 14 bases sitting between them. The CDR3 has 14 amino acids. CDR1 SGHAT and CDR2 FQNNGV come from the germline V gene. The CDR3 is CASTQTGITDTQYF. Written as DNA, the CDR3 is TGTGCCAGCACCCAAACAGGGATAACAGATACGCAGTATTTT.

The chain uses TRBV10-3 and TRBJ2-1; 11 nucleotides agree with TRBD2. The length of the CDR3 is 14 residues. Trimming at V came to 10 bases and at J to 5 bases, leaving 7 bases not matched to a gene. The germline gives CDR1 ENHRY, CDR2 SYGVKD. The CDR3 region is CATQGLAENNEQFF. CDR3 in DNA: TGTGCCACCCAGGGACTAGCGGAAAACAATGAGCAGTTCTTC.

The genes are TRBV4-2 and TRBJ2-1; 10 bases map to TRBD2. Germline-derived CDR1 and CDR2 are LGHNA and YNFKEQ. The V and J ends lost 5 bases and 9 bases, in that order; junction bases with no gene match: 7. CDR3 length equals 14 residues. CDR3 in DNA: TGTGCCAGCAGCAGTCCTAGCGGGAGTGCTGAGCAGTTCTTC. Translation gives CASSSPSGSAEQFF.

V is TRBV28 and J is TRBJ2-3; tentative D call: TRBD1 (6 bases). Deletions cut 5 bases from V and 3 bases from J, with 12 bases between. This CDR3 region has 14 residues. CDR1 MDHEN and CDR2 SYDVKM come from the germline V gene. The CDR3 DNA reads TGTGCCAGCAGTCCGCAAGGGGGTACAGATACGCAGTATTTT. Residues: CASSPQGGTDTQYF.